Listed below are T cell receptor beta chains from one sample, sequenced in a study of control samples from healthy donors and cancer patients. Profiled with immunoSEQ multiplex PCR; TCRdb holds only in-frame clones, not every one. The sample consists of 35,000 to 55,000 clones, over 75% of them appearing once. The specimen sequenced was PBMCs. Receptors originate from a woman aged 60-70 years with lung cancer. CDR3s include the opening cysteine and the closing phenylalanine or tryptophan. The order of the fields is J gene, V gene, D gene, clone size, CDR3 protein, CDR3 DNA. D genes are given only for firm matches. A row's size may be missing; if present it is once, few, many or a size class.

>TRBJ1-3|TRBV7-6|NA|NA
CASSLTMIPGNTIYF
TGTGCCAGCAGCCTGACCATGATCCCAGGAAACACCATATATTTT
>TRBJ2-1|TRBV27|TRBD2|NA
CASSPQNPTSGAFF
TGTGCCAGCAGTCCCCAGAACCCTACTAGCGGGGCTTTCTTC
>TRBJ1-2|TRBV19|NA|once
CASSTILFSGGYTF
TGTGCCAGTAGTACGATCTTATTCTCGGGTGGCTACACCTTC
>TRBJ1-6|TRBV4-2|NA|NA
CASSQDGQRPLHF
TGTGCCAGCAGCCAAGATGGCCAGAGACCCCTCCACTTT
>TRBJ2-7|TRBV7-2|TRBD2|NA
CASSLESSGRYEQYF
TGTGCCAGCAGCTTAGAGTCTAGCGGGAGATACGAGCAGTACTTC
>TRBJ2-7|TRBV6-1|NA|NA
CASSEGSYEQYF
TGTGCCAGCAGTGAGGGCTCCTACGAGCAGTACTTC
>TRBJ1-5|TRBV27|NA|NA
CASSGIRGTKPRGPQHF
TGTGCCAGCAGTGGAATAAGAGGGACAAAACCTCGGGGGCCCCAGCATTTT
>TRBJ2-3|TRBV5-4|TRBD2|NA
CASSLTGGGGDTQYF
TGTGCCAGCAGCTTGACGGGAGGAGGTGGGGATACGCAGTATTTT
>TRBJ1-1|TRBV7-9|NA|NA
CASSSLPLEAFF
TGTGCCAGCAGCTCCTTACCCCTTGAAGCTTTCTTT
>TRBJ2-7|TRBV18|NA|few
CASSPQDPVSYEQYF
TGTGCCAGCTCCCCCCAAGATCCTGTCTCCTACGAGCAGTACTTC
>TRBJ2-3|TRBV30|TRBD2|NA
CAWRPTGRGSTDTQYF
TGTGCCTGGAGGCCAACCGGGAGGGGTAGCACAGATACGCAGTATTTT
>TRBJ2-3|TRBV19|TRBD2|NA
CASSILAGAVDTQYF
TGTGCCAGTAGTATTCTAGCGGGAGCAGTAGATACGCAGTATTTT
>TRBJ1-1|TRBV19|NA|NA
CASSDGGGRTEAFF
TGTGCCAGTAGCGACGGTGGGGGGAGAACTGAAGCTTTCTTT
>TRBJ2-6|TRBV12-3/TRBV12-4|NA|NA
CASSYSGANVLTF
TGTGCCAGCAGTTATTCTGGGGCCAACGTCCTGACTTTC
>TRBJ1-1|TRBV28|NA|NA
CASSLRSDTEAFF
TGTGCCAGCAGTTTGAGGAGTGACACTGAAGCTTTCTTT
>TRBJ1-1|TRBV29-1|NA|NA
CSVWGGDTEAFF
TGCAGCGTCTGGGGGGGGGACACTGAAGCTTTCTTT
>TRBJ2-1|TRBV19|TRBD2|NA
CATGGDGIGYNEQFF
TGTGCCACGGGGGGGGACGGGATAGGCTACAATGAGCAGTTCTTC
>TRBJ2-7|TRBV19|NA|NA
CASSMEGSVSYEQYF
TGTGCCAGTAGTATGGAGGGCTCCGTCTCCTACGAGCAGTACTTC
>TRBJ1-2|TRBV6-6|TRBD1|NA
CASSQLGQGDGYTF
TGTGCCAGCAGCCAGTTGGGACAGGGGGATGGCTACACCTTC
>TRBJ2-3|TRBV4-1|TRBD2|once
CASSPYEGGSPDTQYF
TGCGCCAGCAGCCCTTATGAGGGAGGGTCCCCAGATACGCAGTATTTT
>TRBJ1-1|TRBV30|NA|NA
CAWSAWTDTEAFF
TGTGCCTGGAGTGCGTGGACAGACACTGAAGCTTTCTTT
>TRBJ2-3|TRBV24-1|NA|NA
CATGTSVYSTDTQYF
TGTGCCACAGGGACTTCAGTTTATAGCACAGATACGCAGTATTTT
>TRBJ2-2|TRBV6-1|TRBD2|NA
CASSEELAGTGELFF
TGTGCCAGCAGTGAAGAACTAGCGGGCACCGGGGAGCTGTTTTTT
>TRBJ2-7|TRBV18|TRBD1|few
CASSRGTAESYEQYF
TGTGCCAGCTCCCGAGGGACAGCCGAATCCTACGAGCAGTACTTC
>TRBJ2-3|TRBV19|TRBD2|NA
CASSPQSLAGAADTQYF
TGTGCCAGTAGTCCGCAATCTCTAGCGGGAGCCGCAGATACGCAGTATTTT
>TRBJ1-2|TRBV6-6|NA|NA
CASSSGANYGYTF
TGTGCCAGCAGTTCCGGGGCTAACTATGGCTACACCTTC
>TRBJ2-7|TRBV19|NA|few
CASSMSEVTLEQYF
TGTGCCAGTAGTATGTCGGAGGTAACCCTCGAGCAGTACTTC
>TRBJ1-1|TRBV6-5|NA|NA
CASSYWGTGTEAFF
TGTGCCAGCAGTTACTGGGGAACGGGCACTGAAGCTTTCTTT
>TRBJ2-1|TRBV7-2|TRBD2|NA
CASSAGTSGWYEQFF
TGTGCCAGCAGCGCGGGGACTAGCGGGTGGTATGAGCAGTTCTTC
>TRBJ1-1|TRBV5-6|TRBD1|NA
CASSPRQGGWADTEAFF
TGTGCCAGCAGCCCTCGACAGGGGGGCTGGGCTGACACTGAAGCTTTCTTT
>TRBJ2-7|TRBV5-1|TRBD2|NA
CASSSSGAVYEQYF
TGCGCCAGCAGCTCTAGCGGGGCTGTCTACGAGCAGTACTTC
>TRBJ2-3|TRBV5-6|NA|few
CASSLGLTDTQYF
TGTGCCAGCAGCTTGGGCCTCACAGATACGCAGTATTTT
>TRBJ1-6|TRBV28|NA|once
CASSPLGGGSPLHF
TGTGCCAGCAGTCCCCTTGGTGGGGGATCACCCCTCCACTTT
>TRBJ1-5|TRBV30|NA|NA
CAWSSGTLSNQPQHF
TGTGCCTGGAGTAGCGGGACCCTTAGCAATCAGCCCCAGCATTTT
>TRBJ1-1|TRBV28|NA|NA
CASSSGLGPTEAFF
TGTGCCAGCAGTTCAGGGTTGGGGCCGACTGAAGCTTTCTTT
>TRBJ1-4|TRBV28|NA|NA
CASSSGFNEKLFF
TGTGCCAGCAGTTCAGGGTTTAATGAAAAACTGTTTTTT
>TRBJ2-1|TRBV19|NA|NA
CASSMKGPSDEQFF
TGTGCCAGTAGTATGAAGGGGCCTAGCGATGAGCAGTTCTTC
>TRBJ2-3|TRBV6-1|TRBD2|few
CASSEVAGGRTDTQYF
TGTGCCAGCAGTGAAGTAGCGGGGGGCCGCACAGATACGCAGTATTTT
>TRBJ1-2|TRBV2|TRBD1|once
CASKWDRTNYGYTF
TGTGCCAGCAAATGGGACAGAACTAACTATGGCTACACCTTC
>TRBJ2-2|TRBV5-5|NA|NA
CASSLGTAEGTGELFF
TGTGCCAGCAGCTTGGGGACAGCGGAAGGCACCGGGGAGCTGTTTTTT
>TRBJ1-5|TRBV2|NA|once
CASSEEGRGGQPQHF
TGTGCCAGCAGTGAGGAAGGGAGGGGTGGACAGCCCCAGCATTTT
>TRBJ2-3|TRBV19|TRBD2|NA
CASSIASGITDTQYF
TGTGCCAGTAGTATCGCTAGCGGGATAACAGATACGCAGTATTTT